The rows below give T cell receptor beta chains drawn from one sample of a study of OX40 agonist ivuxolimab in advanced cancers. Only in-frame clones appear in the TCRdb table, and some are missing; sequencing was by immunoSEQ multiplex PCR. The table lists under 85,000 clones, around 90% of them singletons. The sample in question was CD4+ or CD8+ T cells sorted from blood, obtained in a trial of the OX40 agonist ivuxolimab. These receptors all come from an adult with an advanced solid tumor such as melanoma, head and neck, liver or kidney cancer. The CDR3 runs from the conserved cysteine through the conserved F or W. The D gene is left open where the match is weak. Not all rows give a size; the values are once, few, many and, for expanded clones, a class.

v_call	j_call	clone_size	d_call	cdr3_aa	cdr3_nt
TRBV7-2	TRBJ2-6	once	.	CASSLGRGVAGANVLTF	TGTGCCAGCAGCTTAGGAAGGGGGGTTGCTGGGGCCAACGTCCTGACTTTC
TRBV6-1	TRBJ1-2	once	.	CASSDRGRVYGYTF	TGTGCCAGCAGTGATCGTGGCAGGGTATATGGCTACACCTTC
TRBV19	TRBJ2-3	.	TRBD2	CASSRRSGGRESTDTQYF	TGTGCCAGTAGTAGGAGAAGCGGGGGCCGGGAGAGCACAGATACGCAGTATTTT
TRBV7-2	TRBJ1-5	.	.	CASSLVFNRGNQPQHF	TGTGCCAGCAGCTTAGTATTTAACAGGGGCAATCAGCCCCAGCATTTT
TRBV28	TRBJ1-1	.	.	CASSPMNTEAFF	TGTGCCAGCAGTCCGATGAACACTGAAGCTTTCTTT
TRBV7-9	TRBJ1-3	few	TRBD1	CASSLDRGLRNTIYF	TGTGCCAGCAGCTTAGACAGGGGGCTCAGGAACACCATATATTTT
TRBV19	TRBJ1-5	.	.	CASSIGAGAGSNQPQHF	TGTGCCAGTAGTATAGGGGCAGGGGCCGGTAGCAATCAGCCCCAGCATTTT
TRBV11-3	TRBJ2-2	.	.	CASSLGATGELFF	TGTGCCAGCAGCTTAGGAGCGACCGGGGAGCTGTTTTTT
TRBV6-5	TRBJ1-1	.	.	CASKSATNTEAFF	TGTGCCAGCAAAAGTGCGACGAACACTGAAGCTTTCTTT
TRBV7-3	TRBJ2-5	.	TRBD2	CASSSRSSGGYETQYF	TGTGCCAGCAGCTCCAGGTCTAGCGGGGGATATGAGACCCAGTACTTC
TRBV6-5	TRBJ1-3	.	.	CASSSPGADTIYF	TGTGCCAGCAGTTCCCCTGGGGCAGACACCATATATTTT
TRBV7-2	TRBJ1-3	.	.	CASSLWGSGNTIYF	TGTGCCAGCAGCTTATGGGGATCTGGAAACACCATATATTTT
TRBV6-5	TRBJ2-3	once	.	CASRQQELSTDTQYF	TGTGCCAGCAGACAACAGGAGCTTAGCACAGATACGCAGTATTTT
TRBV7-2	TRBJ1-1	.	.	CASSPDSGVLGAFF	TGTGCCAGCAGCCCCGACAGTGGGGTCCTGGGAGCTTTCTTT
TRBV10-3	TRBJ2-3	.	.	CAISGQGGGTDTQYF	TGTGCCATCAGTGGCCAGGGCGGTGGCACAGATACGCAGTATTTT
TRBV18	TRBJ2-3	.	TRBD2	CASSPASSGGDTQYF	TGTGCCAGCTCACCGGCCTCTAGCGGGGGAGATACGCAGTATTTT
TRBV5-5	TRBJ2-3	.	TRBD1	CASSSDRGRADTQYF	TGTGCCAGCAGCTCCGACAGGGGGCGTGCAGATACGCAGTATTTT
TRBV27	TRBJ2-7	.	.	CASSLYQGLAYEQYF	TGTGCCAGCAGTTTATACCAGGGGTTAGCCTACGAGCAGTACTTC
TRBV28	TRBJ1-1	.	.	CASIPVRVGDEAFF	TGTGCCAGCATACCAGTGCGGGTTGGGGATGAAGCTTTCTTT
TRBV6-5	TRBJ1-1	.	.	CASSYSGEAVGTEAFF	TGTGCCAGCAGTTACTCGGGGGAGGCGGTCGGCACTGAAGCTTTCTTT
TRBV5-1	TRBJ2-2	.	TRBD1	CASSSGQGASGELFF	TGCGCCAGTTCATCGGGACAGGGGGCCTCCGGGGAGCTGTTTTTT
TRBV6-5	TRBJ1-1	.	.	CASSYRRRLDTEAFF	TGTGCCAGCAGTTACCGTCGAAGGTTGGACACTGAAGCTTTCTTT
TRBV19	TRBJ1-2	.	.	CASSPGRLEVHGYTF	TGTGCCAGTAGTCCTGGACGCCTAGAGGTTCATGGCTACACCTTC
TRBV19	TRBJ2-5	.	.	CASRLQGPSSETQYF	TGTGCCAGTAGGCTTCAAGGCCCGTCTTCAGAGACCCAGTACTTC
TRBV6-6	TRBJ1-5	.	TRBD1	CASSYRQGANQPQHF	TGTGCCAGCAGTTACCGCCAGGGGGCCAATCAGCCCCAGCATTTT
TRBV6-6	TRBJ1-1	few	TRBD1	CASSSGGYEAFF	TGTGCCAGCAGCTCAGGGGGCTACGAAGCTTTCTTT
TRBV6-1	TRBJ1-3	.	TRBD1	CASSGQGGGNTIYF	TGTGCCAGCAGCGGGCAGGGGGGAGGAAACACCATATATTTT
TRBV7-7	TRBJ1-5	.	.	CASSVPTGRGGSNQPQHF	TGTGCCAGCAGCGTTCCGACAGGAAGGGGTGGCAGCAATCAGCCCCAGCATTTT
TRBV11-2	TRBJ1-1	.	TRBD1	CASSLVLGQGRRDTEAFF	TGTGCCAGCAGCTTAGTTTTAGGACAGGGAAGGAGGGACACTGAAGCTTTCTTT
TRBV18	TRBJ1-1	few	.	CASSGGEPEAFF	TGTGCCAGCTCAGGGGGAGAACCTGAAGCTTTCTTT
TRBV9	TRBJ1-6	.	TRBD1	CASSVYGTDNSPLHF	TGTGCCAGCAGCGTATACGGGACAGATAATTCACCCCTCCACTTT
TRBV19	TRBJ2-2	once	.	CASSWSWQGENTGELFF	TGTGCCAGTAGTTGGAGTTGGCAGGGTGAGAATACCGGGGAGCTGTTTTTT
TRBV28	TRBJ1-1	.	.	CASRLGGTEAFF	TGTGCCAGCAGGCTAGGAGGGACTGAAGCTTTCTTT
TRBV7-2	TRBJ2-3	.	TRBD2	CASSLARLAGGDTQYF	TGTGCCAGCAGCTTAGCGCGTCTAGCGGGGGGAGATACGCAGTATTTT
TRBV28	TRBJ1-2	.	.	CASSRGFGYGYTF	TGTGCCAGCAGTAGGGGGTTCGGCTATGGCTACACCTTC
TRBV4-1	TRBJ1-2	.	TRBD1	CASSQDAGQGARGYTF	TGCGCCAGCAGCCAAGATGCGGGACAGGGGGCAAGGGGCTACACCTTC
TRBV29-1	TRBJ2-3	.	.	CSVQQRTVSTDTQYF	TGCAGCGTCCAACAACGGACAGTTAGCACAGATACGCAGTATTTT
TRBV28	TRBJ1-1	.	TRBD1	CASTPGQGFEAFF	TGTGCCAGCACCCCGGGACAGGGATTTGAAGCTTTCTTT
TRBV5-4	TRBJ2-5	once	TRBD2	CASSTGTSGGEETQYF	TGTGCCAGCAGCACAGGGACTAGCGGGGGGGAAGAGACCCAGTACTTC
TRBV28	TRBJ2-5	.	TRBD1	CASSSGTLGTGVVETQYF	TGTGCCAGCAGTTCGGGAACCCTAGGGACAGGGGTAGTGGAGACCCAGTACTTC
TRBV18	TRBJ1-5	.	.	CASSLLNGFDQPQHF	TGTGCCAGCTCACTACTCAACGGGTTCGATCAGCCCCAGCATTTT
TRBV2	TRBJ2-1	.	.	CASSERGLGVINEQFF	TGTGCCAGCAGTGAACGCGGCCTGGGGGTGATCAATGAGCAGTTCTTC